Each of the 5 T cell receptor beta chains below was sequenced from the same sample in a study of T cell responses to AZD1222 COVID-19 vaccine. Repertoires were generated with immunoSEQ multiplex PCR, while TCRdb's copy carries only in-frame clones and drops some. The sample holds over 85,000 clones; approximately 85% are singletons and the top ten take around 4.6%. This specimen was peripheral blood, taken on day 0 of AZD1222 vaccination. Source of these receptors: an adult in good health.

About this clone: The identical CDR3 is also encoded by other nucleotide sequences in the sample. J is TRBJ1-2 and V is TRBV7-2; D is uncertain. The CDR3 spans 12 residues. Trimming shortened V by 1 base and J by 8 bases, and 8 bases separated the two germline ends. Germline CDR1 is SGHTA and CDR2 is FQGNSA. The CDR3 spells CASSLEGYGYTF. Written as DNA, the CDR3 is TGTGCCAGCAGCTTAGAAGGGTACGGCTACACCTTC.

The V call is TRBV30, the J call TRBJ2-5, with TRBD1 matching 7 bases. This CDR3 has 14 amino acids. V lost 2 bases to trimming and J lost 5 bases; unmatched junction nucleotides: 8. Germline CDR1 GTSNPN, CDR2 SVGIG (reference sequence). The CDR3, as DNA: TGTGCCTGGAGTAACAAACGGGACAGCGAGACCCAGTACTTC. Translating it yields CAWSNKRDSETQYF.

J is TRBJ2-5 and V is TRBV18, with TRBD2 as a possible D gene (5 bases). V shed 5 bases and J shed 1 base, with 11 bases lying between them. In germline, CDR1 is KGHSH, CDR2 LQKENI. The CDR3 covers 14 residues. This CDR3 is CASSWTGFQETQYF. The CDR3, as DNA: TGTGCCAGCTCATGGACGGGATTCCAAGAGACCCAGTACTTC.

A single count supports this clone. The rearrangement links TRBV12-5 to TRBJ1-3; D is unclear. The CDR3 consists of 13 residues. V lost 6 bases and J 3 bases, leaving 9 bases between the germline ends. CDR1 and CDR2 (germline): LGHNT, FRNRAP. The CDR3 loop reads CASGNDIGNTIYF. CDR3 DNA: TGTGCTAGTGGAAATGACATTGGAAACACCATATATTTT.

This sequence joins TRBV7-9 and TRBJ2-6; D remains ambiguous. Germline V CDR1 and CDR2: SEHNR, FQNEAQ (reference sequence). This CDR3 region has 14 residues. Trimming cost V 11 bases and J 0 bases, with 11 bases left between them. The CDR3 spells CAGLHRSGANVLTF. In DNA, the CDR3 is TGTGCCGGCTTACATCGCTCTGGGGCCAACGTCCTGACTTTC.